The entry that follows covers one T cell receptor beta chain sequence. Its antigen is unknown. This CDR3 comprises 16 residues. V lost 3 bases to trimming and J lost 5 bases; unmatched junction nucleotides: 10. The source of the sample is a study of cytomegalovirus exposure and HLA in healthy donors. Study results and limitations: The study listed some 160 cytomegalovirus-associated TCR beta chains. According to a later analysis, donors in an Asian-associated ancestry cluster reportedly had fewer N-insertions than the roughly 660-donor mean. It is likely that the observed cluster of highly shared sequence variants was a sequencing artifact. In a later analysis, TCR beta V- and J-gene trimming was associated with a missense DCLRE1C variant.

Primers for the PCR totalled 60 Vbeta and 13 Jbeta. The table came from immunoSEQ multiplex PCR; TCRdb's copy has only in-frame clones and leaves some out. The table shows approximately 150,000 clones, with 75% to 80% occurring only once. Sequences were obtained from PBMCs. The sequence was obtained from a young woman in good health and CMV-seropositive. The V call is TRBV23-1, the J call TRBJ2-7, with TRBD1 matching 10 bases. TRBV23-1 is reported as an ORF; its role is uncertain. As DNA, the CDR3 is TGCGCCAGCAGTCAGAACAAGACAGGGGGCCGCCACGAGCAGTACTTC. This encodes CASSQNKTGGRHEQYF.